This T cell receptor beta chain was recovered during a study of T cells in Graves' hyperthyroidism and ophthalmopathy (dated by TCRdb to between 2018 and 2021). With respect to the entire study: Peripheral blood was collected at initial diagnosis, before any treatment. To identify TCR V-J signatures that set the groups apart, the researchers used a discovery cohort of 100 patients, made up of approximately 43 with Graves' ophthalmopathy and 55 to 65 with stable Graves' hyperthyroidism. Whether ophthalmopathy could be predicted prospectively was tested in an independent validation cohort made up of about 20 hyperthyroidism patients plus 17 patients who later progressed to ophthalmopathy. The 95 to 100 discovery patients were divided at random into training and test sets in a 7:3 ratio. In six Graves' hyperthyroidism patients, the study also compared T-cell repertoires from thyroid tissue with T-cell repertoires from blood. Once sampling was done, hyperthyroidism patients were given methimazole at a starting dose of 30 mg daily, whereas ophthalmopathy patients were given high-dose intravenous methylprednisolone. The paper reports TCR Vbeta CDR3 sequencing of approximately 140 peripheral blood samples: around 45 ophthalmopathy, 70 to 85 hyperthyroidism and around 17 progressor patients.

Amplification of TCR beta CDR3 regions was carried out from RNA transcripts. A first-round RT-PCR of the TCR CDR3 used the HTBI primer set with the Qiagen OneStep RT-PCR kit. The libraries were constructed in a second round of multiplex PCR and then size-selected and purified. Sequencing of the libraries was done on an Illumina HiSeq2000 using paired-end 100 bp reads. The authors' pipeline ran thus. SOAPnuke was used to process the raw data, with reads discarded if the reads contained adapters or uncalled bases, had a mean Phred below 15, or lacked an exact constant-primer or identifier match. COPE v1.2.5 was used to merge high-quality paired reads, and clonotypes were defined as unique nucleotide sequences. MiTCR v1.1 was used to align the clonotypes against IMGT TRBV, TRBD and TRBJ reference segments. Only V-J combinations with frequency above 0.0001, covering 99% to 99.2% of repertoires, were analysed. A TCS score was defined as the ratio of F50 (clonal expansion) to E x V (chaos), with BLOSUM62-based TCRdist applied between CDR3 peptides within each V-J. Welch's t-statistics and random forest reduced approximately 520 V-J features to 13, which were used in a naive Bayes classifier (R e1071). The public reads were run again by TCRdb, first through fastp at Q25 and then through MiXCR, and only productive beta chains were kept. CDR3 protein duplicates are merged, each entry listing the most common genes and DNA. TCRdb's processing, not the authors' own work, is the source of the V and J calls. The sample table lists roughly 500,000 distinct CDR3 sequences, roughly 13% of them with a count of one. The ten largest make up roughly 5.5% of the sample.

Germline trimming amounts to 3 bases on V and 6 bases on J, with 7 as the count of junction bases outside the gene matches. Spanning cysteine to phenylalanine, the CDR3 consists of 14 amino acids. Here the CDR3 DNA is all that survives: 42 bases in frame from base 1. The germline V gene (reference sequence) specifies GTSNPN as CDR1 and SVGIG as CDR2. What the work shows at the level of the full study, not this receptor alone: Blood samples also contained most of the expanded thyroid clonotypes (frequency above 0.001), which suggests that blood repertoires may reflect thyroid immune responses. In validation, progression to ophthalmopathy was predicted by the model with 70.59% sensitivity and nearly 75% specificity, a median of approximately 6.5 months before onset. A 13 V-J signature model separated ophthalmopathy from stable hyperthyroidism, with around 90% sensitivity and 81.08% specificity in cross-validation and 80%/75% in testing. Sample size was not statistically predetermined, and investigators were not blinded to group allocation.

This clonotype was recorded at least ten times. This clone's antigen is unknown. Within one base of it there is no much larger clone, and no base qualities were kept. Hyperthyroidism patients were newly diagnosed, with disease duration under 2 months, and aged 18 to 65 years. Patients with uncontrolled infections, other autoimmune diseases, pregnancy or lactation were excluded. Diagnoses were based on clinical symptoms, serum thyroxine and TRAb, thyroid ultrasound and orbital computed tomography. Blood from progressor patients was drawn when they were first diagnosed with hyperthyroidism, before any ophthalmopathy symptoms appeared. Ficoll-Paque density gradient centrifugation was used to isolate PBMCs from around 10 ml of fresh peripheral blood. Progressor patients were defined as those initially diagnosed with Graves' hyperthyroidism in whom ophthalmopathy developed during follow-up. Trizol reagent was used to extract total RNA, and RNA quality was then checked on an Agilent 2100 Bioanalyzer.

The sequence was collected from a woman under 40 with Graves' hyperthyroidism that later progressed to Graves' ophthalmopathy. The sequence joins TRBV30 to TRBJ1-4; 7 bases in the middle match TRBD1. The sample consisted of blood. The bases read TGTGCCTGGAGGACGACAGGGCCTTATGAAAAACTGTTTTTT. Protein translation: CAWRTTGPYEKLFF.